These 6 T cell receptor beta chains were all obtained from the same sample, sequenced in a study of T cell changes during pregnancy in multiple sclerosis. This table comes from immunoSEQ multiplex PCR, and its TCRdb copy is limited to in-frame clones, with some not included. The sample comprises about 51,000 clones, about 91% of which are singletons, and about 3.1% rests with the top ten. The sequenced sample was CD8+ T cells from peripheral blood mononuclear cells, obtained in the second trimester of pregnancy. The source of these receptors is a female donor with multiple sclerosis, enrolled in a pregnancy study.

The chain combines TRBV29-1 with TRBJ2-7; perhaps TRBD1 as D (5 bases). Per the germline V gene, CDR1 is SQVTM and CDR2 is ANQGSEA. This CDR3 region has 13 residues. V shed 7 bases and J shed 2 bases, with 15 bases lying between them. The CDR3 protein is CSAAQDAAYEQYF. CDR3 sequence (DNA): TGCAGCGCAGCACAGGACGCCGCCTACGAGCAGTACTTC.

The gene calls are TRBV7-9 and TRBJ1-5, with D maybe TRBD1 (6 bases). There are 15 residues in the CDR3. V lost 5 bases, J lost 4 bases, and 15 bases lay in between. Germline values: CDR1 SEHNR, CDR2 FQNEAQ (reference sequence). CDR3 sequence: CASSHTDSQNQPQHF. The CDR3 DNA reads as TGTGCCAGCAGCCACACGGACAGTCAAAATCAGCCCCAGCATTTT.

The J gene is TRBJ2-2, the V gene TRBV7-6; no reliable D call. There are 12 residues in the CDR3. Trimming removed 6 bases at V and 5 bases at J, with 7 bases between. Germline assignment: CDR1 SGHVS and CDR2 FNYEAQ. Written as DNA, the CDR3 is TGTGCCAGCAGTCCTTTTACCGGGGAGCTGTTTTTT. Protein product: CASSPFTGELFF.

This sequence joins TRBV6-4 and TRBJ2-3, with a weak D call TRBD2 (6 bases). There are 14 residues in the CDR3. V dropped 0 bases and J dropped 4 bases, with 8 bases sitting between them. The germline V gene has CDR1 MRHNA and CDR2 SNTAGT. The CDR3 is CASSDSAGSDTQYF. In nucleotides, the CDR3 is TGTGCCAGCAGTGACTCGGCGGGGTCAGATACGCAGTATTTT.

CDR3 nucleotides: TGTGCCAGCAGTGAGGGGGCAGGGGTCAAGTACGAGCAGTACTTC. Amino acids: CASSEGAGVKYEQYF. This chain uses TRBV2 with TRBJ2-7, with D possibly being TRBD1 (6 bases). The germline CDR1 and CDR2 sequences are SNHLY and FYNNEI. This CDR3 contains 15 residues. V was pared by 3 bases and J by 4 bases, with 16 bases between.

The V gene is TRBV9, the J gene TRBJ2-3, with 8 bases lining up with TRBD2. The ends lost 1 base at V and 7 bases at J; junction bases unmatched: 2. This CDR3 comprises 13 residues. In germline, CDR1 is SGDLS, CDR2 YYNGEE. The CDR3 region is CASSVPGGNTQYF. Written as DNA, the CDR3 is TGTGCCAGCAGCGTACCGGGGGGGAATACGCAGTATTTT.